A selection of T cell receptor beta chains follows, all from one sample in a study of memory CD4+ T cells and cytomegalovirus serostatus. Assay: immunoSEQ multiplex PCR; the TCRdb copy retains only in-frame clones and omits some. Among about 92,000 clones listed, about four fifths were seen once. What was sequenced was memory CD4+ T cells from blood. The receptors here all came from an adult in good health and CMV-seropositive. Each CDR3 is given with its conserved first and last residue. The D gene is left open where the match is weak. Not all rows give a size; the values are once, few, many and, for expanded clones, a class.

V	J	size	length	D	DNA	CDR3
TRBV30	TRBJ1-2	once	11	NA	TGTGCCTGGTCACAAAATTTTGGCTACACCTTC	CAWSQNFGYTF
TRBV10-3	TRBJ2-3	NA	14	NA	TGTGCCATCAGTGATTCGAGGGCGGGGGATACGCAGTATTTT	CAISDSRAGDTQYF
TRBV5-5	TRBJ2-5	NA	16	TRBD2	TGTGCCAGCACCATGGGACTAGCGGGATTAGGAGAGACCCAGTACTTC	CASTMGLAGLGETQYF
TRBV19	TRBJ1-2	NA	13	NA	TGTGCCAGTAGTCCAGACTGGGGCTATGGCTACACCTTC	CASSPDWGYGYTF
TRBV19	TRBJ2-1	NA	13	NA	TGTGCCAGTAGTATAACTAGTTACAATGAGCAGTTCTTC	CASSITSYNEQFF
TRBV7-8	TRBJ1-1	NA	14	TRBD1	TGTGCCAGCAGCTTAGTACAGGGGGACACTGAAGCTTTCTTT	CASSLVQGDTEAFF
TRBV11-3	TRBJ2-3	NA	16	NA	TGTGCCAGCAGCCTGGGTCGGGGCCCTAGCACAGATACGCAGTATTTT	CASSLGRGPSTDTQYF
TRBV7-3	TRBJ2-3	NA	12	NA	TGTGCCAGCAGCTTGGGAACAGATACGCAGTATTTT	CASSLGTDTQYF
TRBV2	TRBJ2-5	NA	11	NA	TGTGCCAGCAGTGATTGGGAGACCCAGTACTTC	CASSDWETQYF
TRBV5-1	TRBJ2-7	once	14	NA	TGCGCCAGCAGCTCGGATGGGACCTACTACGAGCAGTACTTC	CASSSDGTYYEQYF
TRBV5-1	TRBJ1-5	NA	15	NA	TGCGCCAGCAGCCGAACTTCAGGGAGTGGTCAGCCCCAGCATTTT	CASSRTSGSGQPQHF
TRBV29-1	TRBJ1-5	NA	13	TRBD1	TGCAGCGTTTCCGGGACAGGCGATCAGCCCCAGCATTTT	CSVSGTGDQPQHF
TRBV6-1	TRBJ2-1	NA	13	NA	TGTGCCAGCAGTGAACCCCCTTACAATGAGCAGTTCTTC	CASSEPPYNEQFF
TRBV10-3	TRBJ1-4	NA	17	NA	TGTGCCATCAGTGAGTCAACGGGAGCTGCAACTAATGAAAAACTGTTTTTT	CAISESTGAATNEKLFF
TRBV28	TRBJ2-7	NA	18	NA	TGTGCCAGCAGCATAACGGGGAGAGGCCAGGGGAGCTCCTACGAGCAGTACTTC	CASSITGRGQGSSYEQYF
TRBV5-1	TRBJ1-1	NA	19	TRBD1	TGCGCCAGCAGCCCCTTTCCTCCGGGACAGGGGGCGCGAGGCACTGAAGCTTTCTTT	CASSPFPPGQGARGTEAFF
TRBV2	TRBJ1-3	NA	14	TRBD1	TGTGCCAGCAGTGATAGGGACAGAGGGGACACCATATATTTT	CASSDRDRGDTIYF